The 17 T cell receptor beta chains reported below all come from one sample, sequenced in a study of long-term antiretroviral therapy in people with HIV. A v3.0 immunoSEQ assay was performed at survey level. The method was immunoSEQ multiplex PCR; TCRdb's version includes in-frame clones alone and lacks a portion of them. The table records around 20,000 clones, less than 85% of them present only once. The sample here was unsorted PBMCs, taken 0.9 years after starting antiretroviral therapy. The receptors here all came from a young man with HIV.

This clone has just a few counts. One end of the junction is discordant with germline, which a read error may explain. The rearrangement links TRBV5-1 to TRBJ1-1, with D maybe TRBD1 (5 bases). Germline V gene sequence: CDR1 SGHRS, CDR2 YFSETQ. The CDR3 has 14 residues. CDR3 amino acids: CASSLGEEYTEAFF. The CDR3 coding sequence is TGCGCCAGCAGTTTGGGGGAGGAGTACACTGAAGCTTTCTTT.

This clone showed up just once. V and J are TRBV6-4 and TRBJ2-3; TRBD2 matches 9 bases. The CDR3 is 14 amino acids. Trimming removed 4 bases from V and 2 bases from J; junction bases left unmatched: 1. Germline V gene lookup returns CDR1 MRHNA and CDR2 SNTAGT. In DNA, the CDR3 is TGTGCCAGCAGTGCTAGCGGGGCCACAGATACGCAGTATTTT. It is translated as CASSASGATDTQYF.

V and J are TRBV14 and TRBJ1-1, with a possible D match to TRBD1 (5 bases). Germline values: CDR1 SGHDN, CDR2 FVKESK. The CDR3 runs 15 residues. The V end lost 1 base, the J end lost 0 bases, and 9 bases lay between the germline ends. This CDR3 reads CASSQVGAMNTEAFF. CDR3 DNA: TGTGCCAGCAGCCAAGTAGGGGCCATGAACACTGAAGCTTTCTTT.

The chain combines TRBV9 with TRBJ2-3; TRBD2 is a possible D gene (5 bases). This CDR3 contains 15 residues. Germline loops: CDR1 SGDLS, CDR2 YYNGEE. The ends were cut back, 0 bases at V and 1 base at J, with 9 bases in the middle. The CDR3 coding sequence is TGTGCCAGCAGCGTAGGCCCTAGCCGCACAGATACGCAGTATTTT. This gives the protein CASSVGPSRTDTQYF.

The chain combines TRBV9 with TRBJ2-3, with D tentatively TRBD2 (5 bases). Looked up from germline, CDR1 is SGDLS and CDR2 is YYNGEE. Trimming removed 0 bases from V and 0 bases from J, with 8 bases in between. The CDR3 extends over 15 amino acids. Here the CDR3 reads CASSVATGSTDTQYF. The DNA for the CDR3 is TGTGCCAGCAGCGTAGCTACGGGAAGCACAGATACGCAGTATTTT. Filled out from reference TRBV9 and TRBJ2-3, the complete variable domain reads DSGVTQTPKHLITATGQRVTLRCSPRSGDLSVYWYQQSLDQGLQFLIQYYNGEERAKGNILERFSAQQFPDLHSELNLSSLELGDSALYFCASSVATGSTDTQYFGPGTRLTVL.

This chain connects TRBV2 to TRBJ1-2; D is uncertain. The germline V and J ends were trimmed by 2 bases and 1 base, with 5 bases remaining between them. The CDR3 has 13 amino acids. CDR1 is SNHLY and CDR2 is FYNNEI in the germline V gene. CDR3 coding DNA: TGTGCCAGCAGTGAACAGATTAACTATGGCTACACCTTC. This sequence encodes CASSEQINYGYTF.

The chain links TRBV5-6 to TRBJ2-7; D possibly matches TRBD1 or TRBD2 (6 bases each). The V gene's germline CDR1 is SGHDT and CDR2 YYEEEE. Trimming removed 4 bases from V and 5 bases from J, with 16 bases in between. This CDR3 spans 14 amino acids. CDR3 nucleotide sequence: TGTGCCAGCAGCCCGGATTGGAGGGGGGACGAGCAGTACTTC. Protein: CASSPDWRGDEQYF.

J is TRBJ2-3 and V is TRBV5-6, with 14 bases matching TRBD2. Per germline, CDR1 SGHDT and CDR2 YYEEEE. With V trimmed by 6 bases and J by 2 bases, 14 bases remained unmatched. The CDR3 extends over 19 amino acids. This CDR3 reads CASIVTSGGALWNTDTQYF. CDR3 bases: TGTGCCAGCATCGTGACTAGCGGGGGGGCCCTGTGGAACACAGATACGCAGTATTTT.

The chain uses TRBV5-1 and TRBJ2-1, with TRBD1 matching 8 bases. The J segment lost 9 bases and the V segment lost 4 bases, leaving 9 bases of the junction unmatched. Germline CDR1 SGHRS, CDR2 YFSETQ. This CDR3 region has 14 residues. The CDR3 sequence is CASSEQGGKGEQFF. For the CDR3, the DNA is TGCGCCAGCAGCGAACAGGGGGGAAAGGGTGAGCAGTTCTTC.

CDR3 nucleotides: TGTGCCAGCAGCCCTACAGGCTCCTATAATTCACCCCTCCACTTT. Translated, it gives CASSPTGSYNSPLHF. This sequence joins TRBV11-2 and TRBJ1-6; perhaps TRBD1 as D (5 bases). V was cut by 5 bases and J by 0 bases, with 8 bases left in between. The V gene's germline CDR1 is SGHAT and CDR2 FQNNGV. CDR3 length: 15 amino acids. The entire variable domain, with the rest obtained from reference TRBV11-2 and TRBJ1-6, is as follows: EAGVAQSPRYKIIEKRQSVAFWCNPISGHATLYWYQQILGQGPKLLIQFQNNGVVDDSQLPKDRFSAERLKGVDSTLKIQPAKLEDSAVYLCASSPTGSYNSPLHFGNGTRLTVT.

The chain has TRBV29-1 and TRBJ2-5; perhaps D is TRBD1 or TRBD2 (5 bases each). CDR1 SQVTM and CDR2 ANQGSEA come from the germline V gene. V gave up 7 bases and J gave up 7 bases, with 16 bases separating them. The CDR3 runs 12 residues. As DNA, the CDR3 is TGCAGCGCAAGGACTGCTGGGGGGACCCAGTACTTC. Residues: CSARTAGGTQYF.

V is TRBV5-6 and J is TRBJ1-2; D is unresolved. There are 15 residues in the CDR3. The V end lost 1 base, the J end lost 6 bases, and 16 bases lay between the germline ends. The germline gives CDR1 SGHDT, CDR2 YYEEEE. The CDR3 bases are TGTGCCAGCAGCTTGAAGTCCGTCTATTACGATGGCTACACCTTC. Translation: CASSLKSVYYDGYTF.

The chain recombines TRBV5-1 with TRBJ2-7; D might be TRBD1 or TRBD2, each matching 5 bases. Germline loops: CDR1 SGHRS, CDR2 YFSETQ. Between the trimmed V and J ends, which lost 2 bases and 4 bases, there was a span of 10 bases. The CDR3 contains 13 residues. The CDR3 is CASSFGEGYEQYV. The CDR3 DNA follows: TGCGCCAGCAGCTTTGGCGAGGGGTACGAGCAGTACGTC.

The chain combines TRBV6-6 with TRBJ2-5; 8 positions match TRBD1. The V and J ends lost 10 bases and 3 bases, in that order; junction bases with no gene match: 7. The CDR3 spans 13 residues. In germline, CDR1 is MNHNY, CDR2 SVGAGI (reference sequence). DNA of the CDR3: TGTGCCATTACGAACAGGGGGGAAGAGACCCAGTACTTC. This gives the protein CAITNRGEETQYF.

This chain links TRBV2 with TRBJ2-7, with 7 bases that match TRBD2. The CDR3 length is 16 residues. The germline gives CDR1 SNHLY, CDR2 FYNNEI. V shed 6 bases and J 0 bases; nucleotides not matched to a gene: 11. The DNA of the CDR3 is TGTGCCAGCAGGGATTGGGGGGGGACTTTCTCCTACGAGCAGTACTTC. Encoded protein: CASRDWGGTFSYEQYF.

V and J are TRBV4-1 and TRBJ1-5; D is undetermined. The CDR3 consists of 13 residues. The V gene's germline CDR1 is MGHRA and CDR2 YSYEKL. V lost 0 bases, J lost 5 bases, and 5 bases lay in between. CDR3 in amino acids: CASSQDTDQPQHF. As DNA, the CDR3 is TGCGCCAGCAGCCAAGACACAGATCAGCCCCAGCATTTT.

V usage is TRBV5-6 and J usage is TRBJ1-1, with D unclear. CDR1 is SGHDT, CDR2 YYEEEE, per germline. V lost 4 bases and J 6 bases, leaving 16 bases between the germline ends. The length of the CDR3 is 14 residues. The CDR3 reads CASSHDYLIAEAFF. The CDR3 DNA sequence: TGTGCCAGCAGCCATGACTATCTGATCGCTGAAGCTTTCTTT.